These 31 T cell receptor beta chains originate from one sample sequenced in a study of cytomegalovirus exposure and HLA in healthy donors. A multiplex PCR was run with 60 Vbeta primers and 13 Jbeta primers. Produced via immunoSEQ multiplex PCR; TCRdb's table is partial and in-frame only. The specimen's table records 40,000 to 60,000 clones. The source material was PBMCs. These receptors all come from a female donor in good health and CMV-seronegative.

The gene calls are TRBV6-5 and TRBJ1-1; no definite D call. V lost 1 base, J lost 1 base, and 4 bases lay in between. Germline V gene lookup returns CDR1 MNHEY and CDR2 SVGAGI. This CDR3 region has 13 residues. CDR3 sequence reads: CASSYFGNTEAFF. The CDR3 nucleotides read TGTGCCAGCAGTTACTTCGGGAACACTGAAGCTTTCTTT.

With respect to this clone: Since the CDR3 does not end with the conserved phenylalanine or tryptophan, this likely comes from a read error. Because the CDR3's place on the DNA is in doubt, the DNA is left out and the CDR3 is given as listed by TCRdb. The chain employs TRBV19 and TRBJ1-1. The CDR3 adds up to 12 amino acids, both ends counted. Germline assignment: CDR1 LNHDA and CDR2 SQIVND (reference sequence). CDR3 region: CASSWEKGTLWI.

V and J are TRBV6-4 and TRBJ1-1; D gene uncertain. CDR3 size: 15 residues. The germline V gene encodes CDR1 MRHNA and CDR2 SNTAGT. V was clipped by 3 bases and J by 5 bases, with 16 bases between them. In DNA, the CDR3 is TGTGCCAGCAGTGAAGAGGACGACCGAGGGACTGAAGCTTTCTTT. Its translation is CASSEEDDRGTEAFF.

V is TRBV15 and J is TRBJ2-5; 8 nucleotides line up with TRBD1. Germline V gene data show CDR1 as LNHNV and CDR2 as YYDKDF (reference sequence). The length of the CDR3 is 16 residues. The ends lost 0 bases at V and 7 bases at J; junction bases unmatched: 10. The CDR3 coding sequence is TGTGCCACCAGCAGAGAGCCAGGGGGCCCGGGTTGGACCCAGTACTTC. Encoded protein: CATSREPGGPGWTQYF. Variable domain in full (rest from reference TRBV15 and TRBJ2-5): DAMVIQNPRYQVTQFGKPVTLSCSQTLNHNVMYWYQQKSSQAPKLLFHYYDKDFNNEADTPDNFQSRRPNTSFCFLDIRSPGLGDTAMYLCATSREPGGPGWTQYFGPGTRLLVL.

V usage is TRBV14 and J usage is TRBJ2-7, with TRBD1 matching over 7 bases. Germline values: CDR1 SGHDN, CDR2 FVKESK. The J segment lost 2 bases and the V segment lost 3 bases, leaving 4 bases of the junction unmatched. The CDR3 runs 14 residues. The CDR3 spells CASSHLGQPYEQYF. Here the CDR3 DNA reads TGTGCCAGCAGCCACCTGGGACAGCCCTACGAGCAGTACTTC.

The rearrangement links TRBV7-6 to TRBJ2-3; 7 bases fit TRBD1. Germline trimming cut 3 bases from V and 2 bases from J; bases unmatched to any gene: 5. CDR3 length: 15 amino acids. Germline values: CDR1 SGHVS, CDR2 FNYEAQ. CDR3 in DNA: TGTGCCAGCAGCTTGACCGGGACAGACACAGATACGCAGTATTTT. Its translation: CASSLTGTDTDTQYF.

V gene TRBV19 combines with J gene TRBJ1-2; tentatively, D is TRBD1 (5 bases). Germline-derived CDR1 and CDR2 are LNHDA and SQIVND (reference sequence). This CDR3 is 16 amino acids long. V was shortened by 0 bases and J by 1 base, with 12 bases between the two germline ends. CDR3 protein: CASSIEGGRVNYGYTF. CDR3 DNA: TGTGCCAGTAGTATAGAAGGCGGCAGGGTTAACTATGGCTACACCTTC.

The chain carries TRBV4-1 and TRBJ2-7; no firm D call. This CDR3 spans 12 amino acids. Germline assignment: CDR1 MGHRA and CDR2 YSYEKL. Deletions cut 0 bases from V and 9 bases from J, with 9 bases between. The CDR3 coding sequence is TGCGCCAGCAGCCAAGAGCCCAGGATGCAGTACTTC. Translation gives CASSQEPRMQYF.

The chain links TRBV29-1 to TRBJ1-1, with 12 bases fitting TRBD1. CDR1 and CDR2 (germline): SQVTM, ANQGSEA. The trim removed 7 bases at V and 4 bases at J, leaving 16 bases unmatched. The CDR3 totals 17 residues. CDR3 sequence reads: CSACIGTGGVSSTEAFF. In DNA form, the CDR3 reads TGCAGCGCCTGTATCGGGACAGGGGGCGTAAGCTCCACTGAAGCTTTCTTT.

The chain couples TRBV6-6 to TRBJ2-7; D remains ambiguous. V was clipped by 6 bases and J by 4 bases, with 10 bases between them. This CDR3 comprises 12 residues. CDR1 and CDR2 from the germline V gene are MNHNY and SVGAGI (reference sequence). CDR3 DNA sequence: TGTGCCAGCAGCCCCACACATTACGAGCAGTACTTC. This sequence encodes CASSPTHYEQYF.

The chain carries TRBV6-5 and TRBJ1-1; 8 nucleotides line up with TRBD1. CDR3 length: 14 residues. V was pared by 6 bases and J by 3 bases, with 6 bases of the junction left unmatched. CDR1 is MNHEY, CDR2 SVGAGI, per germline. Here the CDR3 reads CASSPGQGHTEAFF. CDR3 sequence (DNA): TGTGCCAGCAGCCCCGGACAGGGACACACTGAAGCTTTCTTT.

The rearrangement links TRBV5-1 to TRBJ2-7, with TRBD2 matching over 11 bases. The CDR3 is 14 amino acids. Germline assignment: CDR1 SGHRS and CDR2 YFSETQ. Germline trimming cut 2 bases from V and 4 bases from J; bases unmatched to any gene: 2. CDR3 DNA: TGCGCCAGCAGCTTAACTAGCGGGAGTTACGAGCAGTACTTC. This translates into CASSLTSGSYEQYF. Using reference TRBV5-1 and TRBJ2-7 for the parts outside the CDR3, the full variable domain is KAGVTQTPRYLIKTRGQQVTLSCSPISGHRSVSWYQQTPGQGLQFLFEYFSETQRNKGNFPGRFSGRQFSNSRSEMNVSTLELGDSALYLCASSLTSGSYEQYFGPGTRLTVT.

CDR3 nucleotide sequence: TGTGCCAGCAGCTTTCGGGACACTAGGTTTTTT. Translating gives CASSFRDTRFF. V and J are TRBV7-6 and TRBJ1-4; possible D gene TRBD1, 6 bases. Germline lookup yields CDR1 SGHVS and CDR2 FNYEAQ. With 3 bases removed from V and 16 bases from J, the gap between germline ends came to 12 bases. The length of the CDR3 is 11 residues.

The chain uses TRBV7-9 and TRBJ2-5; no firm D call. This CDR3 region has 14 residues. The germline gives CDR1 SEHNR, CDR2 FQNEAQ (reference sequence). V lost 5 bases and J 5 bases, leaving 15 bases between the germline ends. The CDR3 sequence is CASSRAEARETQYF. In DNA form, the CDR3 reads TGTGCCAGCAGCAGAGCCGAGGCTCGGGAGACCCAGTACTTC. Variable domain in full (rest from reference TRBV7-9 and TRBJ2-5): DTGVSQNPRHKITKRGQNVTFRCDPISEHNRLYWYRQTLGQGPEFLTYFQNEAQLEKSRLLSDRFSAERPKGSFSTLEIQRTEQGDSAMYLCASSRAEARETQYFGPGTRLLVL.

The chain uses TRBV6-6 and TRBJ2-5; no reliable D call. The CDR3 runs to 14 residues. Between the trimmed V and J ends, which lost 6 bases and 5 bases, there was a span of 16 bases. Germline CDR1 reads MNHNY; CDR2 reads SVGAGI (reference sequence). The CDR3 sequence: CASSHTTLTETQYF. The DNA of the CDR3 is TGTGCCAGCAGCCATACTACACTTACCGAGACCCAGTACTTC.

A word on this clone: One end of the junction fails to match germline, which may point to a read error. The chain links TRBV5-5 to TRBJ1-4; D is uncertain. The CDR3 has 10 residues. Germline CDR1 is SGHKS and CDR2 is YYEKEE (reference sequence). The CDR3 sequence is CASSVVGIWF. CDR3 DNA: TGTGCCAGCAGCGTGGTTGGCATATGGTTT.

The chain links TRBV9 to TRBJ1-3; D is uncertain. The CDR3 is 15 amino acids. V lost 4 bases, J lost 0 bases, and 11 bases lay in between. Germline V gives CDR1 SGDLS, CDR2 YYNGEE. Here the CDR3 reads CASSPRWSSGNTIYF. DNA for the CDR3: TGTGCCAGCAGCCCGCGCTGGTCCTCTGGAAACACCATATATTTT.

The V gene is TRBV19, the J gene TRBJ2-2, with 12 nucleotides matching TRBD2. V gave up 8 bases and J gave up 6 bases; unmatched junction bases: 10. This CDR3 contains 16 residues. CDR1 and CDR2 (germline): LNHDA, SQIVND (reference sequence). CDR3 protein: CASLPPSGRAPGELFF. In nucleotides, the CDR3 is TGTGCCAGTCTCCCTCCTAGCGGGAGGGCCCCCGGGGAGCTGTTTTTT.

V and J are TRBV6-5 and TRBJ1-1; 7 positions agree with TRBD1. The CDR3 is made up of 13 amino acids. V lost 5 bases and J lost 6; bases outside the gene matches: 6. Looked up from germline, CDR1 is MNHEY and CDR2 is SVGAGI. The CDR3: CASSRPGTAEAFF. As DNA, the CDR3 is TGTGCCAGCAGTCGCCCTGGGACAGCTGAAGCTTTCTTT.

V is TRBV27 and J is TRBJ1-2, with TRBD1 identical over 7 bases. There are 14 residues in the CDR3. Trimming cost V 3 bases and J 6 bases; bases outside gene matches: 7. Germline assignment: CDR1 MNHEY and CDR2 SMNVEV (reference sequence). CDR3: CASSFTGTANGYTF. The CDR3 DNA follows: TGTGCCAGCAGTTTTACAGGGACAGCTAATGGCTACACCTTC.

V gene TRBV4-3 combines with J gene TRBJ1-2; the match to TRBD1 covers 8 bases. CDR1 is LGHNA, CDR2 YSLEER, per germline. Losses at the gene ends were 3 bases for V and 3 bases for J; bases not matched to a gene: 3. CDR3 size: 14 residues. CDR3 region: CASSHIQGDYGYTF. The CDR3 coding sequence is TGCGCCAGCAGCCACATACAGGGGGACTATGGCTACACCTTC.

The chain carries TRBV11-2 and TRBJ1-1, with D hard to call. V was cut by 3 bases and J by 4 bases, with 18 bases left in between. The CDR3 totals 16 residues. Germline CDR1 and CDR2: SGHAT and FQNNGV. The CDR3 DNA is TGTGCCAGCAGCTTCCGGACTAGATATTTCACCACTGAAGCTTTCTTT. Residues: CASSFRTRYFTTEAFF.

The chain carries TRBV4-1 and TRBJ2-2, with 7 bases identical to TRBD1. This CDR3 is 15 amino acids long. CDR1 and CDR2 from the germline V gene are MGHRA and YSYEKL. The ends lost 1 base at V and 1 base at J; junction bases unmatched: 0. CDR3 loop: CASSQGQGNTGELFF. Here the CDR3 DNA reads TGCGCCAGCAGCCAAGGACAGGGGAACACCGGGGAGCTGTTTTTT.

The CDR3 region has the DNA TGTGCCAGCAGTTACGTTCCCGGGACTAACTATGGCTACACCTTC. This translates into CASSYVPGTNYGYTF. This chain uses TRBV6-6 with TRBJ1-2; D gene unclear. The CDR3 length is 15 residues. Germline lookup yields CDR1 MNHNY and CDR2 SVGAGI (reference sequence). V was pared by 2 bases and J by 0 bases, with 10 bases between.

The chain uses TRBV30 and TRBJ2-7; 9 bases are a match to TRBD1. The V and J ends lost 7 bases and 2 bases, in that order; junction bases with no gene match: 9. There are 14 residues in the CDR3. The germline gives CDR1 GTSNPN, CDR2 SVGIG (reference sequence). The DNA of the CDR3 is TGTGCCTCGACCTCGGACAGGGGCCCCTACGAGCAGTACTTC. Encoded protein: CASTSDRGPYEQYF.

The CDR3 sequence: CASSLLGGANQPQHF. The CDR3 coding sequence is TGCGCCAGCAGCCTCCTGGGAGGGGCCAATCAGCCCCAGCATTTT. The gene calls are TRBV4-1 and TRBJ1-5; TRBD1 is a possible D gene (5 bases). V was pared by 4 bases and J by 3 bases, with 13 bases between. Germline V gene lookup returns CDR1 MGHRA and CDR2 YSYEKL. The CDR3 extends over 15 amino acids.

This rearrangement joins TRBV18 to TRBJ1-1; 9 bases map to TRBD1. This CDR3 has 14 residues. Germline loops: CDR1 KGHSH, CDR2 LQKENI. Trimming took 2 bases from V and 10 from J; bases not matched to a gene: 8. The CDR3 reads CASSPEGQGSTAFF. CDR3 DNA sequence: TGTGCCAGCTCACCAGAGGGACAGGGAAGTACAGCTTTCTTT.

V is TRBV5-1 and J is TRBJ2-1, with D possibly TRBD2 on 7 matching bases. Trimming took 0 bases from V and 7 from J, leaving 20 bases between them. CDR1 is SGHRS, CDR2 YFSETQ, per germline. The CDR3 is 17 amino acids. The CDR3 DNA sequence: TGCGCCAGCAGCTTGGAGCCCGCAGGGGAGGGAAGGAATGAGCAGTTCTTC. This sequence encodes CASSLEPAGEGRNEQFF.

This chain links TRBV30 with TRBJ2-2; the match to TRBD2 covers 7 bases. Germline-derived CDR1 and CDR2 are GTSNPN and SVGIG (reference sequence). V gave up 7 bases and J gave up 3 bases; unmatched junction bases: 5. The CDR3 has 13 residues. The CDR3 spells CAFRDYYTGELFF. The CDR3, as DNA: TGTGCCTTCCGGGACTATTACACCGGGGAGCTGTTTTTT.

The V and J genes are TRBV19 and TRBJ2-1; tentatively, D is TRBD1 (5 bases). CDR3 size: 17 residues. CDR1 and CDR2 (germline): LNHDA, SQIVND (reference sequence). V was trimmed by 3 bases and J by 0 bases, leaving 15 bases between them. CDR3 residues: CASSIKGLLSSYNEQFF. DNA of the CDR3: TGTGCCAGTAGTATCAAGGGGCTCCTAAGCTCCTACAATGAGCAGTTCTTC.

The chain recombines TRBV13 with TRBJ2-1, with D perhaps matching TRBD2 (7 bases). CDR1 and CDR2 (germline): PRHDT, FYEKMQ (reference sequence). V was pared by 2 bases and J by 8 bases, with 16 bases between. The CDR3 spans 15 residues. The CDR3 sequence: CASSLYGGGRDEQFF. The CDR3 bases are TGTGCCAGCAGCTTATATGGGGGGGGCCGGGATGAGCAGTTCTTC.